This T cell receptor (beta chain) was obtained from a study of T cells in Graves' hyperthyroidism and ophthalmopathy. Study overall: Blood from the periphery was taken at initial diagnosis, before any treatment.

Recently diagnosed hyperthyroidism of less than 2 months' duration affected patients aged 18 to 65. Amplification of TCR beta CDR3 regions used RNA as the template. During a first-round RT-PCR of the TCR CDR3, the HTBI primer set was used. TCRdb reprocessed the multiplex PCR reads via MiXCR and lists one record per CDR3 protein. This sample has 150,000 or so distinct CDR3 sequences, with roughly a fifth found just once. From germline, CDR1 is KGHSH and CDR2 LQKENI. Trimming cost V 6 bases and J 3 bases, with 15 bases left between them. The CDR3 length is 15 residues. General study results and limits: Researchers found most expanded thyroid clonotypes above 0.001 in blood as well. For ophthalmopathy, model prediction preceded onset by a median about 6 months.

This clonotype has ten or more counts. The antigen remains unidentified. The rearrangement uses TRBV18 and TRBJ1-5; maybe TRBD1 (6 bases). The receptor was derived from a woman aged 45-59 years with Graves' hyperthyroidism that later progressed to Graves' ophthalmopathy. Source material: blood. The CDR3 reads CASSRLGGVNQPQHF. CDR3 coding DNA: TGTGCCAGCTCCCGGTTAGGGGGGGTCAATCAGCCCCAGCATTTT.